The next 27 T cell receptor beta chains were all read from a single sample in a study of graft-versus-host responses after intestinal transplantation (dated by TCRdb to the early 2020s). The intended sense of this specimen's time point label: cells obtained before transplantation from donor or recipient. The antigens for these receptors are not known. The library was obtained by the immunoSEQ multiplex PCR assay. TCRdb holds this immuneACCESS table with in-frame rearrangements only. Some clones are missing; in checked studies, unresolved V genes explain under half, and the rest has no known cause. The sample yields tens of thousands of clones; 75% to 95% were counted once. The ten biggest clones cover roughly 0.5% of the sample. The source was unstimulated CD8+ T cells sorted from spleen or lymph node cells, collected before intestinal transplant. The receptors derive from a human donor who received an intestinal transplant.

The chain couples TRBV19 to TRBJ2-7; tentative D call: TRBD2 (6 bases). Germline loops: CDR1 LNHDA, CDR2 SQIVND (reference sequence). With 1 base removed from V and 6 bases from J, the gap between germline ends came to 10 bases. CDR3 length equals 13 residues. The CDR3 region has the DNA TGTGCCAGTAGTATAGCGGGGGTTGGCGAGCAGTACTTC. It encodes CASSIAGVGEQYF.

The V call is TRBV27, the J call TRBJ2-7; D not resolved. Germline CDR1 is MNHEY and CDR2 is SMNVEV (reference sequence). The CDR3 totals 13 residues. Trimming took off 1 base at V and 4 bases at J, with 8 bases between the two ends. The CDR3 bases are TGTGCCAGCAGTTTATTGGCCGATTACGAGCAGTACTTC. Its translation: CASSLLADYEQYF.

This clone was observed once. The chain joins TRBV28 to TRBJ2-5, with TRBD2 matching 7 bases. CDR3 length equals 13 residues. The V and J ends lost 3 bases and 5 bases, in that order; junction bases with no gene match: 3. The V gene's germline CDR1 is MDHEN and CDR2 SYDVKM. CDR3 sequence: CASSLVSGETQYF. CDR3 sequence (DNA): TGTGCCAGCAGTTTGGTTAGCGGGGAGACCCAGTACTTC.

V is TRBV6-5 and J is TRBJ2-7, with TRBD1 matching 7 bases. This CDR3 region has 13 residues. In germline, CDR1 is MNHEY, CDR2 SVGAGI. V shed 4 bases and J 5 bases; nucleotides not matched to a gene: 5. DNA of the CDR3: TGTGCCAGCAGTTTTCTGACAGGGAACGAGCAGTACTTC. Its translation is CASSFLTGNEQYF.

J is TRBJ2-1 and V is TRBV7-3, with D perhaps matching TRBD2 (6 bases). CDR3 size: 15 residues. The germline V gene encodes CDR1 SGHTA and CDR2 FQGTGA. Trimming cost V 5 bases and J 1 base, with 12 bases left between them. The CDR3 loop is CASSATRGSYNEQFF. The CDR3 DNA reads TGTGCCAGCAGCGCGACTAGGGGTTCCTACAATGAGCAGTTCTTC.

This clone showed up just a few times. The rearrangement links TRBV6-5 to TRBJ2-7, with D unclear. CDR1 and CDR2 from the germline V gene are MNHEY and SVGAGI. V was pared by 0 bases and J by 4 bases, with 7 bases between. The CDR3 contains 13 residues. The CDR3 DNA reads TGTGCCAGCAGTTACTCGACTGATTACGAGCAGTACTTC. Translating gives CASSYSTDYEQYF.

V is TRBV19 and J is TRBJ1-1; no reliable D call. V was trimmed by 7 bases and J by 4 bases, leaving 13 bases between them. Germline CDR1 LNHDA, CDR2 SQIVND (reference sequence). The CDR3 has 13 amino acids. CDR3 amino acids: CASIGLEFTEAFF. The DNA for the CDR3 is TGTGCCAGTATTGGTTTGGAGTTCACTGAAGCTTTCTTT.

V and J are TRBV14 and TRBJ2-7; possible D gene TRBD1, 5 bases. Germline CDR1 is SGHDN and CDR2 is FVKESK. Deletions cut 2 bases from V and 0 bases from J, with 17 bases between. The CDR3 consists of 17 residues. The DNA of the CDR3 is TGTGCCAGCAGCCAAAGCCTCAGGGATATTAGCTCCTACGAGCAGTACTTC. Protein product: CASSQSLRDISSYEQYF.

The V call is TRBV6-5, the J call TRBJ1-5, with D maybe TRBD1 (5 bases). V lost 6 bases, J lost 3 bases, and 12 bases lay in between. Per the germline V gene, CDR1 is MNHEY and CDR2 is SVGAGI. CDR3 size: 14 residues. The CDR3 sequence: CASSLGQSNQPQHF. The DNA for the CDR3 is TGTGCCAGCAGCCTCGGACAATCCAATCAGCCCCAGCATTTT.

This clone was found a few times. The V and J genes are TRBV27 and TRBJ1-5; 8 nucleotides align to TRBD1. J lost 6 bases, V lost 8 bases, and 6 bases had no gene match. This CDR3 spans 13 amino acids. Per the germline V gene, CDR1 is MNHEY and CDR2 is SMNVEV (reference sequence). The CDR3 sequence: CASGQGAAQPQHF. For the CDR3, the DNA is TGTGCCAGCGGGCAGGGGGCAGCTCAGCCCCAGCATTTT.

This chain connects TRBV27 to TRBJ2-7; 8 positions agree with TRBD1. This CDR3 spans 13 amino acids. Germline CDR1 reads MNHEY; CDR2 reads SMNVEV (reference sequence). Unmatched junction bases numbered 5, after V lost 5 bases and J lost 5 bases. The chain's CDR3 is CASSRQGFHEQYF. In DNA, the CDR3 is TGTGCCAGCAGTAGACAGGGGTTCCACGAGCAGTACTTC.

This clone came up once. The V gene is TRBV19, the J gene TRBJ2-1; TRBD2 matches 10 bases. Germline values: CDR1 LNHDA, CDR2 SQIVND (reference sequence). The CDR3 length is 13 residues. After removal of 11 bases from V and 6 bases from J, the junction contained 7 bases not matched to a gene. The chain's CDR3 is CAARASGSNEQFF. The CDR3 DNA sequence: TGTGCCGCTCGGGCTAGCGGGAGCAATGAGCAGTTCTTC.

The rearrangement links TRBV4-1 to TRBJ1-2, with 7 bases identical to TRBD1. V lost 0 bases, J lost 5 bases, and 6 bases stayed unmatched. This CDR3 comprises 15 residues. The germline V gene encodes CDR1 MGHRA and CDR2 YSYEKL. CDR3 coding DNA: TGCGCCAGCAGCCAAGACGGGCAGGGGGTTTATGGCTACACCTTC. This translates into CASSQDGQGVYGYTF.

This rearrangement joins TRBV2 to TRBJ2-1, with D possibly being TRBD2 (5 bases). Germline V gene lookup returns CDR1 SNHLY and CDR2 FYNNEI. The CDR3 totals 15 residues. V lost 10 bases to trimming and J lost 4 bases, with 20 bases between them. Written as DNA, the CDR3 is TGTGCCATACACACCCCGCGAGCGGTTTACAATGAGCAGTTCTTC. As protein: CAIHTPRAVYNEQFF.

This sequence joins TRBV4-1 and TRBJ2-3; D is uncertain. The CDR3 is 14 amino acids. The V end was cut by 1 base, the J end by 2 bases, with 7 bases between. Per the germline V gene, CDR1 is MGHRA and CDR2 is YSYEKL. CDR3: CASSQVGDTDTQYF. In DNA form, the CDR3 reads TGCGCCAGCAGCCAAGTAGGAGACACAGATACGCAGTATTTT.

DNA of the CDR3: TGTGCCAGCAGCTCGGCTCTAGCGGGACAAGAGACCCAGTACTTC. This encodes CASSSALAGQETQYF. The genes are TRBV7-9 and TRBJ2-5; TRBD2 matches at 9 bases. Germline V gives CDR1 SEHNR, CDR2 FQNEAQ (reference sequence). The CDR3 loop spans 15 amino acids. V trimming: 4 bases; J trimming: 2 bases; junction bases outside the gene matches: 5. The complete variable domain, with remaining parts taken from reference TRBV7-9 and TRBJ2-5, reads DTGVSQNPRHKITKRGQNVTFRCDPISEHNRLYWYRQTLGQGPEFLTYFQNEAQLEKSRLLSDRFSAERPKGSFSTLEIQRTEQGDSAMYLCASSSALAGQETQYFGPGTRLLVL.

This chain connects TRBV30 to TRBJ2-7; D may be TRBD1 (5 bases). This CDR3 is 13 amino acids long. Looked up from germline, CDR1 is GTSNPN and CDR2 is SVGIG (reference sequence). Trimming shortened V by 1 base and J by 6 bases, and 13 bases separated the two germline ends. CDR3 region: CAWSAPPGREQYF. The CDR3 nucleotides read TGTGCCTGGAGTGCCCCCCCAGGGCGCGAGCAGTACTTC.

The chain couples TRBV6-6 to TRBJ1-1, with 11 nucleotides matching TRBD1. The CDR3 loop spans 16 amino acids. Germline V gives CDR1 MNHNY, CDR2 SVGAGI (reference sequence). Losses at the gene ends were 8 bases for V and 1 base for J; bases not matched to a gene: 9. The CDR3 loop reads CASSRGQGGKNTEAFF. CDR3 nucleotides: TGTGCCAGCTCTAGGGGACAGGGGGGGAAGAACACTGAAGCTTTCTTT.

The chain has TRBV27 and TRBJ1-1; D not certain. Trimming pared 6 bases from V and 3 bases from J, leaving 11 bases between. The CDR3 totals 13 residues. CDR1 and CDR2 from the germline V gene are MNHEY and SMNVEV (reference sequence). The chain's CDR3 is CASRKTGYTEAFF. As DNA, the CDR3 is TGTGCCAGCAGGAAAACGGGTTACACTGAAGCTTTCTTT.

CDR3 loop: CASSYSTGKRNTEAFF. CDR3 nucleotide sequence: TGTGCCAGCAGTTACTCGACAGGGAAAAGGAACACTGAAGCTTTCTTT. V gene TRBV6-5 combines with J gene TRBJ1-1, with TRBD1 matching over 7 bases. After removal of 0 bases from V and 1 base from J, the junction contained 5 bases not matched to a gene. The CDR3 length is 16 residues. Germline V lookup: CDR1 MNHEY, CDR2 SVGAGI.

The rearrangement uses TRBV18 and TRBJ2-1, with 8 bases fitting TRBD2. Germline V gene lookup returns CDR1 KGHSH and CDR2 LQKENI. Trimming removed 0 bases from V and 3 bases from J; junction bases left unmatched: 4. CDR3 length: 16 amino acids. Here the CDR3 reads CASSPPPTSGYNEQFF. The CDR3, as DNA: TGTGCCAGCTCACCACCCCCAACTAGCGGCTACAATGAGCAGTTCTTC. The full variable domain, rest sourced from reference TRBV18 and TRBJ2-1, is NAGVMQNPRHLVRRRGQEARLRCSPMKGHSHVYWYRQLPEEGLKFMVYLQKENIIDESGMPKERFSAEFPKEGPSILRIQQVVRGDSAAYFCASSPPPTSGYNEQFFGPGTRLTVL.

The chain combines TRBV5-4 with TRBJ2-5, with D perhaps matching TRBD1 (6 bases). Germline V gives CDR1 SGHNT, CDR2 YYREEE (reference sequence). This CDR3 contains 14 residues. The V end lost 1 base, the J end lost 8 bases, and 15 bases lay between the germline ends. The CDR3 spells CASSLRGFPGTQYF. The CDR3 nucleotides read TGTGCCAGCAGCTTGAGGGGGTTTCCAGGTACCCAGTACTTC.

The rearrangement links TRBV7-9 to TRBJ1-1, with D possibly matching TRBD1 (6 bases). The germline V gene has CDR1 SEHNR and CDR2 FQNEAQ (reference sequence). The V and J ends lost 4 bases and 0 bases respectively, with 9 bases between them. The CDR3 contains 14 residues. The DNA for the CDR3 is TGTGCCAGCAGCTACCCAGGGGTGAACACTGAAGCTTTCTTT. It specifies CASSYPGVNTEAFF.

The rearrangement uses TRBV2 and TRBJ2-2; 8 bases agree with TRBD1. V lost 0 bases, J lost 5 bases, and 8 bases stayed unmatched. The CDR3 consists of 17 residues. Germline V lookup: CDR1 SNHLY, CDR2 FYNNEI. Written as DNA, the CDR3 is TGTGCCAGCAGTGAAGCGCTTTGGCAGGGGGCGACCGGGGAGCTGTTTTTT. Protein product: CASSEALWQGATGELFF.

V and J are TRBV29-1 and TRBJ2-1; D ambiguous. Germline CDR1 and CDR2: SQVTM and ANQGSEA. This CDR3 has 14 residues. Trimming removed 3 bases from V and 2 bases from J, with 11 bases in between. The CDR3 is CSVDYAATYNEQFF. The CDR3, as DNA: TGCAGCGTTGACTACGCGGCCACCTACAATGAGCAGTTCTTC.

The chain recombines TRBV27 with TRBJ2-7, with a possible D match to TRBD2 (6 bases). The CDR3 sequence is 14 residues long. The V gene lost 3 bases and the J gene lost 2 bases, with 11 bases spanning the gap. Germline assignment: CDR1 MNHEY and CDR2 SMNVEV (reference sequence). The CDR3 DNA follows: TGTGCCAGCAGTTTTAGGGGAGGAACCTACGAGCAGTACTTC. Protein: CASSFRGGTYEQYF.

The chain carries TRBV28 and TRBJ2-7, with 8 bases identical to TRBD1. This CDR3 is built from 14 residues. Trimming took 3 bases from V and 7 from J; bases not matched to a gene: 8. Germline CDR1 reads MDHEN; CDR2 reads SYDVKM. The CDR3 DNA sequence: TGTGCCAGCAGTTTTGAGGGACAGGTGGGTGAGCAGTACTTC. Its translation is CASSFEGQVGEQYF.